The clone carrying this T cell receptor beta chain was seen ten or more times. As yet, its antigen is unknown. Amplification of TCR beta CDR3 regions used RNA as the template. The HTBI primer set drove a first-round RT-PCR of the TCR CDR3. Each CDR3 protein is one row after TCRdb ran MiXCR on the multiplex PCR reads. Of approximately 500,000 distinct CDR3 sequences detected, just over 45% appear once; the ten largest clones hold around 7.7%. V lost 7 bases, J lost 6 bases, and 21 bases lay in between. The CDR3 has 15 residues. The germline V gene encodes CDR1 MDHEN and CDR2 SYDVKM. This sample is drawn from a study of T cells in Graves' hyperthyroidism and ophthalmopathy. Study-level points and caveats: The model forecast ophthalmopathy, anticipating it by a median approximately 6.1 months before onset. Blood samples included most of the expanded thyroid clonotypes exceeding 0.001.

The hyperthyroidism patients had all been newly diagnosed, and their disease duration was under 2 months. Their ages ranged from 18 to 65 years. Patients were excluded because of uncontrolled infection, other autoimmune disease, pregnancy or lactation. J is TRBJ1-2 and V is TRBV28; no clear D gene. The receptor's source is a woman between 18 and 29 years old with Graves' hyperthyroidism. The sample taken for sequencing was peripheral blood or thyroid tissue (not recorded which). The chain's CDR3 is CASIPGYDAPDGYTF. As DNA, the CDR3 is TGTGCCAGCATCCCTGGGTACGACGCACCGGATGGCTACACCTTC.